A selection of T cell receptor beta chains follows, all from one sample in a study of blood T cell repertoires in COVID-19. Assay used: immunoSEQ multiplex PCR; TCRdb lists only in-frame clones, some missing. Among about 360,000 clones listed, approximately 86% were seen once. The source material was peripheral blood. The receptor set was obtained from a woman aged 60-75 years with COVID-19, enrolled during active disease. Each CDR3 is given with its conserved first and last residue. Each record gives: J gene, clone size, D gene, V gene, CDR3 protein, CDR3 DNA. D genes are given only for firm matches. The size of a clone is reported for some rows only, either as once, few or many, or as a class for expanded clones.

J gene: TRBJ1-2
clone size: .
D gene: TRBD1
V gene: TRBV18
CDR3 protein: CASSPLTGGSGGYTF
CDR3 DNA: TGTGCCAGCTCACCACTGACAGGGGGATCGGGTGGCTACACCTTC

J gene: TRBJ2-1
clone size: .
D gene: .
V gene: TRBV15
CDR3 protein: CATSRGQGKINEQFF
CDR3 DNA: TGTGCCACCAGCAGAGGGCAGGGAAAAATTAATGAGCAGTTCTTC

J gene: TRBJ1-1
clone size: .
D gene: .
V gene: TRBV14
CDR3 protein: CASSQDGVSAFF
CDR3 DNA: TGTGCCAGCAGCCAAGACGGGGTTTCGGCTTTCTTT

J gene: TRBJ2-4
clone size: .
D gene: .
V gene: TRBV2
CDR3 protein: CASSAALAKNIQYF
CDR3 DNA: TGTGCCAGCAGTGCAGCACTAGCCAAAAACATTCAGTACTTC

J gene: TRBJ2-3
clone size: .
D gene: .
V gene: TRBV19
CDR3 protein: CASSKQGGDTQYF
CDR3 DNA: TGTGCCAGTAGTAAACAGGGTGGAGATACGCAGTATTTT

J gene: TRBJ2-1
clone size: once
D gene: TRBD2
V gene: TRBV12-3/TRBV12-4
CDR3 protein: CASSYSGGDEQFF
CDR3 DNA: TGTGCCAGCAGTTATAGCGGGGGGGATGAGCAGTTCTTC

J gene: TRBJ2-7
clone size: .
D gene: TRBD2
V gene: TRBV11-3
CDR3 protein: CASSWLTSRSYEQYF
CDR3 DNA: TGTGCCAGCAGCTGGCTGACTAGCAGATCCTACGAGCAGTACTTC

J gene: TRBJ1-1
clone size: .
D gene: .
V gene: TRBV7-2
CDR3 protein: CASSFLTRGTEAFF
CDR3 DNA: TGTGCCAGCAGCTTCCTAACACGGGGCACTGAAGCTTTCTTT

J gene: TRBJ2-6
clone size: once
D gene: .
V gene: TRBV18
CDR3 protein: CASSPIEGANVLTF
CDR3 DNA: TGTGCCAGCTCACCAATCGAGGGGGCCAACGTCCTGACTTTC

J gene: TRBJ2-3
clone size: .
D gene: TRBD1
V gene: TRBV13
CDR3 protein: CASRQGGTDTQYF
CDR3 DNA: TGTGCCAGTAGACAGGGGGGCACAGATACGCAGTATTTT

J gene: TRBJ2-1
clone size: .
D gene: .
V gene: TRBV12-3/TRBV12-4
CDR3 protein: CASSYPGTEQFF
CDR3 DNA: TGTGCCAGCAGTTACCCGGGAACTGAGCAGTTCTTC

J gene: TRBJ2-2
clone size: .
D gene: .
V gene: TRBV30
CDR3 protein: CAWSNLQANTGELFF
CDR3 DNA: TGTGCCTGGAGTAACCTCCAGGCTAACACCGGGGAGCTGTTTTTT

J gene: TRBJ2-7
clone size: few
D gene: .
V gene: TRBV10-3
CDR3 protein: CAISTGQINYEQYF
CDR3 DNA: TGTGCCATCAGTACCGGACAGATTAATTACGAGCAGTACTTC

J gene: TRBJ1-1
clone size: .
D gene: .
V gene: TRBV6-5
CDR3 protein: CASSYGGTAEAFF
CDR3 DNA: TGTGCCAGCAGTTACGGGGGGACCGCTGAAGCTTTCTTT

J gene: TRBJ2-7
clone size: .
D gene: TRBD1
V gene: TRBV12-3/TRBV12-4
CDR3 protein: CASTAGQEDGQYF
CDR3 DNA: TGTGCCAGCACCGCGGGACAGGAGGACGGGCAGTACTTC

J gene: TRBJ2-7
clone size: .
D gene: TRBD1
V gene: TRBV9
CDR3 protein: CASSGRQGISYEQYF
CDR3 DNA: TGTGCCAGCAGCGGGAGACAGGGGATCTCCTACGAGCAGTACTTC

J gene: TRBJ1-1
clone size: .
D gene: TRBD1
V gene: TRBV18
CDR3 protein: CASSPTGGINTEAFF
CDR3 DNA: TGTGCCAGCTCACCTACAGGGGGCATTAACACTGAAGCTTTCTTT

J gene: TRBJ1-3
clone size: .
D gene: TRBD1
V gene: TRBV6-5
CDR3 protein: CASRLKQGEGNTIYF
CDR3 DNA: TGTGCCAGCAGGCTAAAACAGGGGGAAGGAAACACCATATATTTT

J gene: TRBJ2-5
clone size: .
D gene: .
V gene: TRBV27
CDR3 protein: CASSPVKRGETQYF
CDR3 DNA: TGTGCCAGCAGCCCGGTCAAGCGCGGAGAGACCCAGTACTTC

J gene: TRBJ1-1
clone size: .
D gene: .
V gene: TRBV5-1
CDR3 protein: CASSFTQGNTEAFF
CDR3 DNA: TGCGCCAGCAGCTTCACCCAGGGGAACACTGAAGCTTTCTTT

J gene: TRBJ1-5
clone size: .
D gene: TRBD1
V gene: TRBV10-3
CDR3 protein: CATRPGQGGQPQHF
CDR3 DNA: TGTGCCACCCGGCCGGGACAGGGAGGTCAGCCCCAGCATTTT

J gene: TRBJ1-6
clone size: .
D gene: TRBD1
V gene: TRBV27
CDR3 protein: CASSFYRGNSPLHF
CDR3 DNA: TGTGCCAGCAGTTTCTACAGGGGCAATTCACCCCTCCACTTT

J gene: TRBJ2-1
clone size: .
D gene: TRBD2
V gene: TRBV4-1
CDR3 protein: CASSPRTSGGAGFF
CDR3 DNA: TGCGCCAGCAGCCCAAGGACTAGCGGGGGGGCAGGATTCTTC

J gene: TRBJ2-1
clone size: once
D gene: .
V gene: TRBV7-6
CDR3 protein: CASSPLAWGPRDSNNEQFF
CDR3 DNA: TGTGCCAGCAGCCCCCTGGCGTGGGGCCCTCGTGATAGCAACAATGAGCAGTTCTTC

J gene: TRBJ1-1
clone size: .
D gene: TRBD1
V gene: TRBV4-2
CDR3 protein: CASSPPLGGGANTEAFF
CDR3 DNA: TGTGCCAGCAGCCCGCCCCTAGGAGGGGGCGCGAACACTGAAGCTTTCTTT

J gene: TRBJ2-5
clone size: .
D gene: TRBD2
V gene: TRBV5-1
CDR3 protein: CARSADGGGAGETQYF
CDR3 DNA: TGCGCCCGCAGCGCAGACGGCGGGGGGGCGGGTGAGACCCAGTACTTC

J gene: TRBJ2-3
clone size: .
D gene: .
V gene: TRBV7-2
CDR3 protein: CASSASRDTTDTQYF
CDR3 DNA: TGTGCCAGCAGCGCCTCCCGGGACACCACAGATACGCAGTATTTT

J gene: TRBJ2-1
clone size: .
D gene: .
V gene: TRBV7-8
CDR3 protein: CASSLPDREQFF
CDR3 DNA: TGTGCCAGCAGCCTACCCGACAGGGAGCAGTTCTTC

J gene: TRBJ1-5
clone size: .
D gene: .
V gene: TRBV19
CDR3 protein: CASSIYGESNQPQHF
CDR3 DNA: TGTGCCAGTAGTATCTACGGGGAAAGCAATCAGCCCCAGCATTTT

J gene: TRBJ2-3
clone size: .
D gene: TRBD2
V gene: TRBV5-5
CDR3 protein: CASSFSGGASTDTQYF
CDR3 DNA: TGTGCCAGCAGCTTTAGCGGGGGGGCAAGCACAGATACGCAGTATTTT

J gene: TRBJ2-7
clone size: once
D gene: .
V gene: TRBV2
CDR3 protein: CASSQGLGEQYF
CDR3 DNA: TGTGCCAGCAGTCAGGGGCTCGGCGAGCAGTACTTC

J gene: TRBJ1-2
clone size: .
D gene: .
V gene: TRBV19
CDR3 protein: CASSIGRGGYGYTF
CDR3 DNA: TGTGCCAGTAGTATAGGGAGGGGAGGCTATGGCTACACCTTC

J gene: TRBJ1-1
clone size: .
D gene: .
V gene: TRBV6-5
CDR3 protein: CASSSYRDEAFF
CDR3 DNA: TGTGCCAGCAGTTCGTACAGGGACGAAGCTTTCTTT

J gene: TRBJ1-1
clone size: .
D gene: .
V gene: TRBV6-5
CDR3 protein: CASSPTGYTEAFF
CDR3 DNA: TGTGCCAGCAGCCCAACAGGGTACACTGAAGCTTTCTTT

J gene: TRBJ2-7
clone size: .
D gene: .
V gene: TRBV5-4
CDR3 protein: CASSLIQENHEQYF
CDR3 DNA: TGTGCCAGCAGCTTAATCCAGGAAAACCACGAGCAGTACTTC

J gene: TRBJ1-1
clone size: .
D gene: .
V gene: TRBV5-1
CDR3 protein: CASSWRGNTEAFF
CDR3 DNA: TGCGCCAGCAGCTGGCGGGGCAACACTGAAGCTTTCTTT